These 16 T cell receptor beta chains share one sample of origin, sequenced in a study of blood T cell repertoires in COVID-19. The protocol was immunoSEQ multiplex PCR, while the TCRdb copy is restricted to in-frame clones and leaves out a portion. The sample contains around 100,000 clones, over 65% of which appear only once. The sequenced material came from peripheral blood. The receptors come from a human donor in a cohort sampled during active COVID-19.

V and J are TRBV5-6 and TRBJ1-4; unclear D gene. Germline CDR1 and CDR2: SGHDT and YYEEEE. The CDR3 has 13 amino acids. The V end was cut by 0 bases, the J end by 8 bases, with 8 bases between. The CDR3: CASSLGYGEKLFF. For the CDR3, the DNA is TGTGCCAGCAGCTTGGGTTACGGGGAAAAACTGTTTTTT.

The V and J genes are TRBV14 and TRBJ1-3, with D possibly TRBD1 on 5 matching bases. V lost 0 bases and J 0 bases, leaving 21 bases between the germline ends. Germline V gives CDR1 SGHDN, CDR2 FVKESK. The CDR3 covers 20 residues. The CDR3: CASSQDYGGGHHFSGNTIYF. CDR3 nucleotide sequence: TGTGCCAGCAGCCAAGACTACGGGGGAGGACACCATTTCTCTGGAAACACCATATATTTT.

The chain uses TRBV7-9 and TRBJ1-2; D possibly corresponds to TRBD1 (5 bases). Germline CDR1 and CDR2: SEHNR and FQNEAQ (reference sequence). This CDR3 comprises 14 residues. V lost 0 bases and J 8 bases, leaving 13 bases between the germline ends. CDR3 coding DNA: TGTGCCAGCAGCTTAGCGATAGGGGTTGGCGGCTACACCTTC. This codes for CASSLAIGVGGYTF.

This clone was seen once. The chain joins TRBV11-3 to TRBJ1-3, with D perhaps TRBD1 (6 bases). Per the germline V gene, CDR1 is SGHNT and CDR2 is YENEEA. V was shortened by 0 bases and J by 4 bases, with 10 bases between the two germline ends. This CDR3 is built from 15 residues. CDR3: CASSLEMGTGNTIYF. CDR3 DNA: TGTGCCAGCAGCTTAGAAATGGGGACAGGAAACACCATATATTTT.

The chain uses TRBV6-2 or TRBV6-3 and TRBJ1-5; perhaps TRBD1 as D (6 bases). V gave up 6 bases and J gave up 2 bases, with 14 bases separating them. This CDR3 has 15 amino acids. The germline CDR1 and CDR2 sequences are MNHEY and SVGEGT. CDR3 sequence: CASSPTGLGNQPQHF. CDR3 DNA sequence: TGTGCCAGCAGCCCAACAGGGTTGGGCAATCAGCCCCAGCATTTT.

The chain recombines TRBV5-1 with TRBJ1-2, with D uncertain. The CDR3 is 14 residues long. With 2 bases removed from V and 7 bases from J, the gap between germline ends came to 15 bases. In germline, CDR1 is SGHRS, CDR2 YFSETQ. The CDR3 is CASSLNPSRSGYTF. CDR3 nucleotide sequence: TGCGCCAGCAGCTTAAACCCCTCAAGGAGTGGCTACACCTTC. The whole variable domain, filled in from reference TRBV5-1 and TRBJ1-2, reads KAGVTQTPRYLIKTRGQQVTLSCSPISGHRSVSWYQQTPGQGLQFLFEYFSETQRNKGNFPGRFSGRQFSNSRSEMNVSTLELGDSALYLCASSLNPSRSGYTFGSGTRLTVV.

The chain joins TRBV11-3 to TRBJ2-1, with a weak D call TRBD1 (5 bases). CDR1 is SGHNT, CDR2 YENEEA, per germline. V lost 5 bases to trimming and J lost 4 bases, with 21 bases between them. The CDR3 totals 17 residues. For the CDR3, the DNA is TGTGCCAGCAGCCCAGGCAGCCTGGGGCTACATTACAATGAGCAGTTCTTC. Translated: CASSPGSLGLHYNEQFF.

CDR3 sequence (DNA): TGTGCCAGCAGCGCGGGGGTCAATCAGCCCCAGCATTTT. This encodes CASSAGVNQPQHF. V and J are TRBV9 and TRBJ1-5; perhaps TRBD1 as D (5 bases). The germline CDR1 and CDR2 sequences are SGDLS and YYNGEE. Between the trimmed V and J ends, which lost 3 bases and 3 bases, there was a span of 7 bases. This CDR3 is built from 13 residues.

The chain recombines TRBV7-3 with TRBJ2-1; D is uncertain. Trimming stripped 5 bases from V and 9 bases from J, with 11 bases between. Germline loops: CDR1 SGHTA, CDR2 FQGTGA. CDR3 length equals 12 residues. The CDR3 protein is CASSQDFSEQFF. The CDR3 nucleotides read TGTGCCAGCAGCCAAGACTTTAGTGAGCAGTTCTTC.

This chain connects TRBV27 to TRBJ2-2; D call uncertain. The germline gives CDR1 MNHEY, CDR2 SMNVEV (reference sequence). The germline V and J ends were trimmed by 9 bases and 9 bases, with 11 bases remaining between them. The CDR3 is 11 amino acids. CDR3 sequence: CARNPRRELFF. CDR3 DNA: TGTGCCAGGAACCCGAGAAGGGAGCTGTTTTTT.

The chain has TRBV2 and TRBJ2-5, with D possibly TRBD1 on 7 matching bases. Germline CDR1 SNHLY, CDR2 FYNNEI. CDR3 length equals 14 residues. Trimming shortened V by 10 bases and J by 2 bases, and 17 bases separated the two germline ends. CDR3 sequence (DNA): TGTGCCACGGGAGACAGGGTGGGGCAAGAGACCCAGTACTTC. Its translation: CATGDRVGQETQYF.

The chain carries TRBV19 and TRBJ2-4; D is uncertain. Trimming cost V 6 bases and J 5 bases, with 14 bases left between them. Germline V lookup: CDR1 LNHDA, CDR2 SQIVND (reference sequence). The CDR3 loop spans 14 amino acids. The CDR3 nucleotides are TGTGCCAGTAGCCCTGGAGTCCGGGAAAACATTCAGTACTTC. This gives the protein CASSPGVRENIQYF.

The chain couples TRBV3-1 (or the pseudogene TRBV3-2) to TRBJ2-5, with 7 bases lining up with TRBD1. V trimming: 5 bases; J trimming: 4 bases; junction bases outside the gene matches: 13. The CDR3 is 16 amino acids. Germline V lookup: CDR1 LGHDT, CDR2 YNNKEL (reference sequence). The CDR3 nucleotides read TGTGCCAGCAGCGGTGTAAGGACAGGCGATCGAGAGACCCAGTACTTC. As protein: CASSGVRTGDRETQYF.

V and J are TRBV7-2 and TRBJ1-2; D remains ambiguous. V was pared by 1 base and J by 12 bases, with 12 bases between. Germline CDR1 and CDR2: SGHTA and FQGNSA. The length of the CDR3 is 12 residues. CDR3 DNA sequence: TGTGCCAGCAGCTTAGGCGGAAACCCGGACACCTTC. As protein: CASSLGGNPDTF.

The CDR3: CASSPLRGSDTQYF. DNA for the CDR3: TGTGCCAGCAGCCCCCTTAGAGGCTCAGATACGCAGTATTTT. The rearrangement uses TRBV7-9 and TRBJ2-3; D gene uncertain. The CDR3 runs to 14 residues. Trimming cost V 5 bases and J 4 bases, with 13 bases left between them. Germline-derived CDR1 and CDR2 are SEHNR and FQNEAQ (reference sequence). Full variable domain (missing parts from reference TRBV7-9 and TRBJ2-3): DTGVSQNPRHKITKRGQNVTFRCDPISEHNRLYWYRQTLGQGPEFLTYFQNEAQLEKSRLLSDRFSAERPKGSFSTLEIQRTEQGDSAMYLCASSPLRGSDTQYFGPGTRLTVL.

V usage is TRBV9 and J usage is TRBJ2-1; D not certain. In germline, CDR1 is SGDLS, CDR2 YYNGEE. CDR3 size: 15 residues. The V end was cut by 0 bases, the J end by 4 bases, with 11 bases between. As DNA, the CDR3 is TGTGCCAGCAGCGTAGGGGCAGCCACGTACAATGAGCAGTTCTTC. Its protein product is CASSVGAATYNEQFF.